Listed below are T cell receptor beta chains from one sample, sequenced in a study of OX40 agonist ivuxolimab in advanced cancers. The method was immunoSEQ multiplex PCR; TCRdb's version includes in-frame clones alone and lacks a portion of them. In the table there are 40,000 to 45,000 clones, 75% to 90% of which are singletons. Sequences were derived from CD4+ or CD8+ T cells sorted from blood, sampled in a trial of the OX40 agonist ivuxolimab. The receptors originated from an adult with an advanced solid tumor such as melanoma, head and neck, liver or kidney cancer. CDR3s include the opening cysteine and the closing phenylalanine or tryptophan.

j_call	v_call	cdr3_aa
TRBJ2-2	TRBV10-3	CASTGTANTGELFF
TRBJ2-7	TRBV7-2	CASSWSGNEQYF
TRBJ2-1	TRBV18	CASSLLAGDQGEQFF
TRBJ1-2	TRBV9	CASSVEWGTRPDGYTF
TRBJ2-1	TRBV6-4	CASSGQPGNEQFF
TRBJ2-1	TRBV9	CASSPTGLAYEQFF
TRBJ2-1	TRBV2	CASSVYNEQFF
TRBJ2-6	TRBV29-1	CSVEGTLASGANVLTF
TRBJ1-1	TRBV6-5	CASVRQYDTEAFF
TRBJ1-1	TRBV7-6	CASSFRVSRSMNTEAFF
TRBJ2-1	TRBV5-8	CASRGEGPYNEQFF
TRBJ1-2	TRBV5-4	CASSPIGSNYGYTF
TRBJ2-7	TRBV7-2	CASSSTSGRADEQYF
TRBJ1-4	TRBV30	CAWMRQNEKLFF
TRBJ1-1	TRBV29-1	CSVRQGINTEAFF
TRBJ2-5	TRBV7-9	CASSYPRGGKETQYF
TRBJ2-1	TRBV10-1	CASSEGTVSYNEQFF
TRBJ1-2	TRBV9	CVSSPKGGPGLGYTF
TRBJ2-7	TRBV18	CASLPGPPYEQYF
TRBJ2-1	TRBV10-3	CAISELGLGNEQFF
TRBJ1-1	TRBV27	CASSFSGVGKAFF
TRBJ1-1	TRBV6-5	CASSYDDREAEAFF
TRBJ2-5	TRBV15	CATSREKGTSGRGIETQYF
TRBJ1-2	TRBV7-9	CASDAGGDYGYTF
TRBJ1-2	TRBV30	CAWDMGNGYTF
TRBJ1-4	TRBV7-9	CASSRPAGQGWEKLFF
TRBJ2-7	TRBV7-2	CASSDGSYEQYF
TRBJ2-1	TRBV10-1	CASSPMRGQGPYNEQFF
TRBJ1-1	TRBV2	CASSPGIYNTEAFF
TRBJ2-1	TRBV19	CASSKGPNSYNEQFF
TRBJ2-1	TRBV4-2	CASSQDPPGTSYVRFF
TRBJ1-4	TRBV6-1	CASSEDRVNEKLFF
TRBJ2-3	TRBV5-1	CASNSGQSTDTQYF
TRBJ2-2	TRBV2	CASSGTSIRTGELFF
TRBJ1-6	TRBV6-5	CASSYSRDSLHF
TRBJ2-3	TRBV5-1	CASRRTSGISTDTQYF
TRBJ2-1	TRBV5-4	CASSLQKVYRGRYNEQFF
TRBJ1-2	TRBV5-6	CASSLVGAGDGYTF
TRBJ2-3	TRBV2	CASSSRRFTDTQYF
TRBJ2-1	TRBV6-5	CASSPRQASGNEQFF
TRBJ1-4	TRBV4-2	CASSQDPPEKLFF
TRBJ1-5	TRBV4-1	CASSQVGTQPQHF
TRBJ1-5	TRBV30	CAWRSGQPNQPQHF
TRBJ1-1	TRBV10-3	CAISVREGSEAFF
TRBJ2-1	TRBV6-1	CASSLGTSGSSEQFF
TRBJ1-3	TRBV14	CASSQVVESGNTIYF
TRBJ2-3	TRBV6-1	CASSGRGYTDTQYF
TRBJ2-2	TRBV28	CASSTSGRDTGELFF
TRBJ2-1	TRBV14	CASSHVLRLAGGVRNEQFF
TRBJ2-3	TRBV9	CASTVGQGFADTQYF
TRBJ1-1	TRBV12-5	CASGLGQGGGYTEAFF
TRBJ2-3	TRBV5-4	CASSLLAGVSTDTQYF